Listed here are 10 T cell receptor beta chains from one sample, sequenced in a study of cytomegalovirus exposure and HLA in healthy donors. The PCR had 60 Vbeta and 13 Jbeta primers. TCRdb's table, derived via immunoSEQ multiplex PCR, lists solely in-frame clones and lacks some. The sample yields 120,000 to 150,000 clones, approximately 81% seen once. Sequenced: PBMCs. The origin of the receptors is a woman aged 40 to 50 in good health and CMV-seropositive.

The CDR3: CSVEGLKSYRDTKNYGYTF. CDR3 in DNA: TGCAGCGTTGAAGGATTGAAATCATACCGGGACACGAAAAACTATGGCTACACCTTC. The V call is TRBV29-1, the J call TRBJ1-2; weak D call: TRBD1 (6 bases). The CDR3 has 19 amino acids. Germline assignment: CDR1 SQVTM and CDR2 ANQGSEA. Between the trimmed V and J ends, which lost 1 base and 2 bases, there was a span of 26 bases.

J is TRBJ1-1 and V is TRBV4-2; D perhaps matches TRBD1 (5 bases). The CDR3 is made up of 18 amino acids. V gave up 0 bases and J gave up 1 base, with 18 bases separating them. From germline, CDR1 is LGHNA and CDR2 YNFKEQ. In DNA, the CDR3 is TGTGCCAGCAGCCAAGACCCACGATCAGGGCAGAGGAACACTGAAGCTTTCTTT. This encodes CASSQDPRSGQRNTEAFF.

The chain recombines TRBV18 with TRBJ1-3; D unresolved. The CDR3 covers 14 residues. CDR1 and CDR2 from the germline V gene are KGHSH and LQKENI. Trimming took off 6 bases at V and 0 bases at J, with 9 bases between the two ends. The DNA of the CDR3 is TGTGCCAGCTCCCTTCCAGGCTCTGGAAACACCATATATTTT. As protein: CASSLPGSGNTIYF.

The chain uses TRBV4-1 and TRBJ2-1; 11 bases are shared with TRBD2. CDR3 length: 16 residues. The V and J ends lost 4 bases and 6 bases, in that order; junction bases with no gene match: 8. The V gene's germline CDR1 is MGHRA and CDR2 YSYEKL. As DNA, the CDR3 is TGCGCCAGCAGCCTGAGTACTAGCGGGGGAATCAATGAGCAGTTCTTC. Its translation is CASSLSTSGGINEQFF.

V gene TRBV9 combines with J gene TRBJ2-2, with a possible D match to TRBD1 (6 bases). Germline CDR1 and CDR2: SGDLS and YYNGEE. The length of the CDR3 is 14 residues. Trimming took 10 bases from V and 0 from J, leaving 13 bases between them. The DNA for the CDR3 is TGTGCCTCCCTTAAGGGGGCGAACACCGGGGAGCTGTTTTTT. Translating it yields CASLKGANTGELFF. The variable domain in full, completed from reference TRBV9 and TRBJ2-2, reads DSGVTQTPKHLITATGQRVTLRCSPRSGDLSVYWYQQSLDQGLQFLIQYYNGEERAKGNILERFSAQQFPDLHSELNLSSLELGDSALYFCASLKGANTGELFFGEGSRLTVL.

The rearrangement uses TRBV28 and TRBJ1-1; 7 positions match TRBD1. After removal of 5 bases from V and 9 bases from J, the junction contained 6 bases not matched to a gene. This CDR3 contains 12 residues. Germline V gene sequence: CDR1 MDHEN, CDR2 SYDVKM. The CDR3 reads CASSRQGTKAFF. Here the CDR3 DNA reads TGTGCCAGCAGTCGACAGGGAACGAAAGCTTTCTTT.

The rearrangement joins TRBV5-6 to TRBJ1-1; 8 bases match TRBD1. Germline lookup yields CDR1 SGHDT and CDR2 YYEEEE. This CDR3 contains 12 residues. V was pared by 4 bases and J by 10 bases, with 6 bases of the junction left unmatched. DNA for the CDR3: TGTGCCAGCAGCCGGGGGACAGGTGGAGCTTTCTTT. It is translated as CASSRGTGGAFF.

The V and J genes are TRBV15 and TRBJ2-1; tentatively, D is TRBD1 (5 bases). Trimming removed 0 bases from V and 9 bases from J, with 12 bases in between. Germline-derived CDR1 and CDR2 are LNHNV and YYDKDF (reference sequence). This CDR3 has 14 amino acids. The CDR3 protein is CATSRDRVNSEQFF. Here the CDR3 DNA reads TGTGCCACCAGCAGAGACAGGGTCAACAGTGAGCAGTTCTTC.

This chain uses TRBV6-4 with TRBJ2-2, with a weak D call TRBD1 (6 bases). This CDR3 spans 13 amino acids. Trimming stripped 5 bases from V and 5 bases from J, with 9 bases between. Germline CDR1 is MRHNA and CDR2 is SNTAGT. The CDR3 spells CASSIQGTGELFF. CDR3 nucleotides: TGTGCCAGCAGTATCCAGGGGACCGGGGAGCTGTTTTTT.

This clone appeared once. The chain has TRBV30 and TRBJ2-3; 7 positions match TRBD2. The CDR3 length is 14 residues. The junction had 8 bases not matched to a gene; V was cut back by 2 bases and J by 6 bases. The V gene's germline CDR1 is GTSNPN and CDR2 SVGIG (reference sequence). The CDR3 reads CAWSTGAGRDTQYF. CDR3 DNA sequence: TGTGCCTGGAGTACCGGAGCGGGGCGGGATACGCAGTATTTT.